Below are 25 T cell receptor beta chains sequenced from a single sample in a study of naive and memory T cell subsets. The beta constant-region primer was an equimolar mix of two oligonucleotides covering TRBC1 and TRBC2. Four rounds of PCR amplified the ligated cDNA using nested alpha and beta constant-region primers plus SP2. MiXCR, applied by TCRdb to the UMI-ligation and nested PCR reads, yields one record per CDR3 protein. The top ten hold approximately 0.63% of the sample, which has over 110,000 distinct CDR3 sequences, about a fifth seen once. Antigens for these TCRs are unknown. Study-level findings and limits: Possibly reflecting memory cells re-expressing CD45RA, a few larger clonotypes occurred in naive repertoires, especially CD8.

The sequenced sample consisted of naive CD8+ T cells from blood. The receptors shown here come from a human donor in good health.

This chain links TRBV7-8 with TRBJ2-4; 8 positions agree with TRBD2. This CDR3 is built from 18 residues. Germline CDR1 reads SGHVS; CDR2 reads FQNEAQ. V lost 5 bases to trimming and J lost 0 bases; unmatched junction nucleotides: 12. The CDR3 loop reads CASSPMSGGELAKNIQYF. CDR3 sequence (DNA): TGTGCCAGCAGCCCCATGTCGGGGGGGGAGCTAGCCAAAAACATTCAGTACTTC.

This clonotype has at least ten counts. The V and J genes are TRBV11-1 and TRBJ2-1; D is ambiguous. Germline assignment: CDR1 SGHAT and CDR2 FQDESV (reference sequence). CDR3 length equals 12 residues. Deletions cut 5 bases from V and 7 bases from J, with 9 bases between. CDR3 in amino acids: CASSASGNEQFF. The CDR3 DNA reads TGTGCCAGCAGCGCGTCTGGTAATGAGCAGTTCTTC.

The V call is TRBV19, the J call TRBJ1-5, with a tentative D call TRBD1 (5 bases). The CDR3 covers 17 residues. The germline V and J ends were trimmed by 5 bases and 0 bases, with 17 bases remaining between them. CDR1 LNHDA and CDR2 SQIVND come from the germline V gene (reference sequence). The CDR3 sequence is CASSYHLGPYSNQPQHF. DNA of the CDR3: TGTGCCAGTAGTTACCACTTGGGACCATATAGCAATCAGCCCCAGCATTTT.

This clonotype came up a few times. The CDR3 loop is CASSQPRLSSTDTQYF. The CDR3 DNA is TGTGCCAGCAGCCAACCCAGATTATCTAGCACAGATACGCAGTATTTT. V is TRBV12-3 or TRBV12-4 and J is TRBJ2-3; unclear D gene. This CDR3 comprises 16 residues. Trimming took off 6 bases at V and 0 bases at J, with 16 bases between the two ends.

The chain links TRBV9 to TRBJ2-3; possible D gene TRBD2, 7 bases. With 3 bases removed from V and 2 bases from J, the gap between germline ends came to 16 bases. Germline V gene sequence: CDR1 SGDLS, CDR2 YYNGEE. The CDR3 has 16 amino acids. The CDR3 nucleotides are TGTGCCAGCAGCGATCAAAGGGGGGGCTACACAGATACGCAGTATTTT. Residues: CASSDQRGGYTDTQYF.

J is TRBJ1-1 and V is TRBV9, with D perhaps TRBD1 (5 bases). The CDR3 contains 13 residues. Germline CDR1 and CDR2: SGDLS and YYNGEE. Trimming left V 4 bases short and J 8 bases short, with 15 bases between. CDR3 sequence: CASSPLAGDEAFF. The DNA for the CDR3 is TGTGCCAGCAGCCCACTCGCCGGGGACGAAGCTTTCTTT.

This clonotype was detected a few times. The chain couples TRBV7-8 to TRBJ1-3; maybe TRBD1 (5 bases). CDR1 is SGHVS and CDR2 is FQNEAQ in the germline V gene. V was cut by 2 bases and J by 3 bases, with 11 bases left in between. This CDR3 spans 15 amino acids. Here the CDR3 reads CASSLRQGDGNTIYF. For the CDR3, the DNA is TGTGCCAGCAGCTTACGGCAGGGAGATGGAAACACCATATATTTT.

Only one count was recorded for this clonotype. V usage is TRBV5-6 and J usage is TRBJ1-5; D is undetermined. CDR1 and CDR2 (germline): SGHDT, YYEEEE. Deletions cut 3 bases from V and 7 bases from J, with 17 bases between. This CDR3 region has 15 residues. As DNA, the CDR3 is TGTGCCAGCAGCTCCAAAGACAATTTTATCCAGCCCCAGCATTTT. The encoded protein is CASSSKDNFIQPQHF. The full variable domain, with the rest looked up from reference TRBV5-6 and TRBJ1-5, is DAGVTQSPTHLIKTRGQQVTLRCSPKSGHDTVSWYQQALGQGPQFIFQYYEEEERQRGNFPDRFSGHQFPNYSSELNVNALLLGDSALYLCASSSKDNFIQPQHFGDGTRLSIL.

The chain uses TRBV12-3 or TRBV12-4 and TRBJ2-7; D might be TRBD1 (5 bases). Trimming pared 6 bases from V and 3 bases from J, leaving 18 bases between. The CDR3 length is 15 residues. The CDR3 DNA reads TGTGCCAGCAGCACCGAAGAAGACAGTTTCTACGAGCAGTACTTC. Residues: CASSTEEDSFYEQYF.

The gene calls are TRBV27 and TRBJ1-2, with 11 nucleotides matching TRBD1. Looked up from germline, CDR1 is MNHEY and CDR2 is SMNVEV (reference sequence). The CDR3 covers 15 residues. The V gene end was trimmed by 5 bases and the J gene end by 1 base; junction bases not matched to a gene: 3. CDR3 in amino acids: CASSPGTGGNYGYTF. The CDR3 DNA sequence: TGTGCCAGCAGTCCCGGGACAGGGGGTAACTATGGCTACACCTTC.

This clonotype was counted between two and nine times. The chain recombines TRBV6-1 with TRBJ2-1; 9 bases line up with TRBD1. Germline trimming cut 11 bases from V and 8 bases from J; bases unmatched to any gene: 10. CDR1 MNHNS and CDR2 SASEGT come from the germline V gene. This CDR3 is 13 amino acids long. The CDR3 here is CAGRDRARDEQFF. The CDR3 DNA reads TGTGCCGGAAGGGACAGGGCGCGGGATGAGCAGTTCTTC.

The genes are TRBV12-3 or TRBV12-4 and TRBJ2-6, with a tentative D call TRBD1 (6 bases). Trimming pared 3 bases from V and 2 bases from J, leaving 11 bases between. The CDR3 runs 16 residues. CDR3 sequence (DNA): TGTGCCAGCAGTTTTGGGGACACTGCTGGGGCCAACGTCCTGACTTTC. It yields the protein CASSFGDTAGANVLTF.

CDR3 residues: CSVVRDSIFYEQYF. The CDR3 DNA is TGCAGCGTTGTGAGGGACAGTATCTTCTACGAGCAGTACTTC. The chain employs TRBV29-1 and TRBJ2-7, with 7 nucleotides matching TRBD1. The trim removed 4 bases at V and 3 bases at J, leaving 9 bases unmatched. Germline CDR1 and CDR2: SQVTM and ANQGSEA. This CDR3 has 14 residues.

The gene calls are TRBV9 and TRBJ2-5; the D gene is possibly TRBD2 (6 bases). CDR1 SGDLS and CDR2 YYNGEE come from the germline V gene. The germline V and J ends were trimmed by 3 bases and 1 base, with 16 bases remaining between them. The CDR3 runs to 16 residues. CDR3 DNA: TGTGCCAGCAGCGGGACGGTGGGCGGGGTCCAAGAGACCCAGTACTTC. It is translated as CASSGTVGGVQETQYF. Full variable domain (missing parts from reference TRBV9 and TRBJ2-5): DSGVTQTPKHLITATGQRVTLRCSPRSGDLSVYWYQQSLDQGLQFLIQYYNGEERAKGNILERFSAQQFPDLHSELNLSSLELGDSALYFCASSGTVGGVQETQYFGPGTRLLVL.

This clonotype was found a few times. The CDR3: CASSLHTVGLAGDSTHNEQFF. The CDR3 region has the DNA TGTGCCAGCAGTCTTCATACTGTAGGACTAGCGGGAGATAGTACCCACAATGAGCAGTTCTTC. The chain recombines TRBV6-4 with TRBJ2-1; 13 nucleotides match TRBD2. Trimming removed 5 bases from V and 5 bases from J; junction bases left unmatched: 21. The CDR3 is 21 residues long. Germline CDR1 is MRHNA and CDR2 is SNTAGT.

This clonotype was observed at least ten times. The CDR3 bases are TGTGCCAGCAGCTCCTGGACTAGCGGGAGCACAGATACGCAGTATTTT. Protein sequence: CASSSWTSGSTDTQYF. The chain couples TRBV7-2 to TRBJ2-3; TRBD2 matches 11 bases. CDR1 is SGHTA and CDR2 is FQGNSA in the germline V gene. The CDR3 is made up of 16 amino acids. The V and J ends lost 4 bases and 0 bases, in that order; junction bases with no gene match: 3.

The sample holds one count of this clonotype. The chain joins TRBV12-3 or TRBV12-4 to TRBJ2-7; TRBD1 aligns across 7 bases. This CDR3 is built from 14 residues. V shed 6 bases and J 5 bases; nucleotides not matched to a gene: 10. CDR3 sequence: CASSTSGQEDEQYF. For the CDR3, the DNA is TGTGCCAGCAGCACAAGCGGACAGGAAGACGAGCAGTACTTC.

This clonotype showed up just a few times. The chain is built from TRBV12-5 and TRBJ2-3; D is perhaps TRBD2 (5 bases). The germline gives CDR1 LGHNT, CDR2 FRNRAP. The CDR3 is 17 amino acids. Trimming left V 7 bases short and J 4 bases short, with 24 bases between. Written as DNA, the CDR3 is TGTGCTAGTGCCACGCTTGGACTCACCAAAAGGGCAGATACGCAGTATTTT. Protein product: CASATLGLTKRADTQYF. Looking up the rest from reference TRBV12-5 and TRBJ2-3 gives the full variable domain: DARVTQTPRHKVTEMGQEVTMRCQPILGHNTVFWYRQTMMQGLELLAYFRNRAPLDDSGMPKDRFSAEMPDATLATLKIQPSEPRDSAVYFCASATLGLTKRADTQYFGPGTRLTVL.

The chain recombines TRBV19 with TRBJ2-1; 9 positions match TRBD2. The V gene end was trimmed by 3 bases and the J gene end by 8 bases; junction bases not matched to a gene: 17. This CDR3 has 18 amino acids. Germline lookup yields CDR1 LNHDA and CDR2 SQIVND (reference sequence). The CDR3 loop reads CASSIFPLGPSGKDEQFF. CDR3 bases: TGTGCCAGTAGTATCTTTCCGTTGGGCCCTAGCGGGAAGGATGAGCAGTTCTTC.

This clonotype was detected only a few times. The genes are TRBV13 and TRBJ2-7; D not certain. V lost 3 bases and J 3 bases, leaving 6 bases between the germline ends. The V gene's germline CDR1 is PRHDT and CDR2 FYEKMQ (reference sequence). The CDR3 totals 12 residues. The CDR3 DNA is TGTGCCAGCAGCTTCGGAGTCTACGAGCAGTACTTC. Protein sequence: CASSFGVYEQYF.

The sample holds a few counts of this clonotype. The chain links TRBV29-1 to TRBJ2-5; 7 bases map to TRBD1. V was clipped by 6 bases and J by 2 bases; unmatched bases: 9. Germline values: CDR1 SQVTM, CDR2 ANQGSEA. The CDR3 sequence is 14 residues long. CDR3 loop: CSVDIPGQQETQYF. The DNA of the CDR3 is TGCAGCGTAGATATCCCGGGACAGCAAGAGACCCAGTACTTC.

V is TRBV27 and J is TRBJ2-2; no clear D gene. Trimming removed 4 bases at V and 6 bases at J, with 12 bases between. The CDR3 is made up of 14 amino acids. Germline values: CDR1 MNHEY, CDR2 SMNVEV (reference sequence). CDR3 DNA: TGTGCCAGCAGTTCTCTCCCGGAGTCCGGGGAGCTGTTTTTT. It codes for CASSSLPESGELFF.

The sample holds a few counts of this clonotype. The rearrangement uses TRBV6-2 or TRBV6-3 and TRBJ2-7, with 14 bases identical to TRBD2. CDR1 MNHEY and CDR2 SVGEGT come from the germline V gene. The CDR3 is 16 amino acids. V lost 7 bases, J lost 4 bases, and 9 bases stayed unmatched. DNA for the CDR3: TGTGCCAGCAACCATCCCGGGACTAGCGGGAGTTACGAGCAGTACTTC. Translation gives CASNHPGTSGSYEQYF.

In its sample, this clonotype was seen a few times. The CDR3 region is CSVGGTDNTEAFF. DNA for the CDR3: TGCAGCGTTGGAGGGACAGACAACACTGAAGCTTTCTTT. V gene TRBV29-1 combines with J gene TRBJ1-1; 7 nucleotides align to TRBD1. The CDR3 sequence is 13 residues long. The V and J ends lost 4 bases and 2 bases, in that order; junction bases with no gene match: 4. The germline V gene encodes CDR1 SQVTM and CDR2 ANQGSEA.

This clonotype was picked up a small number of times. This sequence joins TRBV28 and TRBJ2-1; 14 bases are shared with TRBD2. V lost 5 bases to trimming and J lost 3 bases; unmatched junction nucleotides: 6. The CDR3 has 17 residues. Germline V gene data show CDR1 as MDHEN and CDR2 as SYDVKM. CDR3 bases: TGTGCCAGCAGTCCGGGGACTAGCGGGAGCTTCTACAATGAGCAGTTCTTC. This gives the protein CASSPGTSGSFYNEQFF.